Below, 32 T cell receptor beta chains from the same sample are listed, as sequenced in a study of blood T cell repertoires in COVID-19. Assay: immunoSEQ multiplex PCR; the TCRdb copy retains only in-frame clones and omits some. This table has some 210,000 clones, 84% appearing once. The sample taken for sequencing was peripheral blood. The receptors were sampled from a woman aged 70-85 years with active or convalescent COVID-19.

The count of this clone is one. The chain is built from TRBV2 and TRBJ2-7; perhaps TRBD2 as D (5 bases). Trimming left V 5 bases short and J 7 bases short, with 15 bases between. Germline CDR1 is SNHLY and CDR2 is FYNNEI. The length of the CDR3 is 13 residues. The CDR3 spells CASSQNDPGEQYF. The CDR3 DNA is TGTGCCAGCAGTCAAAACGACCCGGGGGAGCAGTACTTC.

The chain has TRBV5-1 and TRBJ2-1; 9 bases are a match to TRBD1. Trimming at V came to 2 bases and at J to 7 bases, leaving 7 bases not matched to a gene. Germline V gives CDR1 SGHRS, CDR2 YFSETQ. The CDR3 runs 15 residues. The CDR3 sequence is CASSFIWTGDNEQFF. The CDR3 DNA sequence: TGCGCCAGCAGCTTCATTTGGACAGGGGATAATGAGCAGTTCTTC.

The chain employs TRBV9 and TRBJ2-1; 8 nucleotides match TRBD2. CDR1 is SGDLS and CDR2 is YYNGEE in the germline V gene. CDR3 length: 16 amino acids. V trimming: 4 bases; J trimming: 2 bases; junction bases outside the gene matches: 8. CDR3: CASSPVAGRPYNEQFF. CDR3 nucleotides: TGTGCCAGCAGCCCCGTAGCGGGGCGCCCCTACAATGAGCAGTTCTTC. The entire variable domain, with the rest obtained from reference TRBV9 and TRBJ2-1, is as follows: DSGVTQTPKHLITATGQRVTLRCSPRSGDLSVYWYQQSLDQGLQFLIQYYNGEERAKGNILERFSAQQFPDLHSELNLSSLELGDSALYFCASSPVAGRPYNEQFFGPGTRLTVL.

Concerning this clone: The sample contains more than one DNA sequence encoding this CDR3. The rearrangement uses TRBV6-5 and TRBJ2-3; D uncertain. CDR1 is MNHEY and CDR2 is SVGAGI in the germline V gene. V was trimmed by 6 bases and J by 0 bases, leaving 7 bases between them. There are 13 residues in the CDR3. CDR3 in DNA: TGTGCCAGCAGGAGATCTAGCACAGATACGCAGTATTTT. Protein product: CASRRSSTDTQYF.

The chain recombines TRBV3-1 (or the pseudogene TRBV3-2) with TRBJ2-3; no firm D call. Germline V CDR1 and CDR2: LGHDT, YNNKEL (reference sequence). The CDR3 is 14 residues long. V dropped 4 bases and J dropped 3 bases, with 11 bases sitting between them. Here the CDR3 reads CASSPQFRTDTQYF. CDR3 DNA sequence: TGTGCCAGCAGCCCCCAGTTCCGAACAGATACGCAGTATTTT.

V gene TRBV27 combines with J gene TRBJ2-5; D is perhaps TRBD1 (5 bases). Germline V gene sequence: CDR1 MNHEY, CDR2 SMNVEV (reference sequence). The V end lost 6 bases, the J end lost 5 bases, and 22 bases lay between the germline ends. The CDR3 has 16 residues. In DNA, the CDR3 is TGTGCCAGCAGGGAAGGGGCCTCAGGCAGGTGGGAGACCCAGTACTTC. This codes for CASREGASGRWETQYF.

This chain uses TRBV25-1 with TRBJ2-5; maybe TRBD1 (6 bases). The CDR3 length is 15 residues. Germline V lookup: CDR1 MGHDK, CDR2 SYGVNS. V shed 8 bases and J shed 4 bases, with 20 bases lying between them. The CDR3 DNA reads as TGTGCCAGCTTGGGAACAGGGAAGGTTAGAGAGACCCAGTACTTC. Translating it yields CASLGTGKVRETQYF.

This sequence joins TRBV5-1 and TRBJ1-1; 7 positions match TRBD1. The V gene's germline CDR1 is SGHRS and CDR2 YFSETQ. This CDR3 region has 18 residues. V dropped 4 bases and J dropped 2; count of bases not matched to a gene: 17. In DNA form, the CDR3 reads TGCGCCAGCAGCCGGGACAGCCGTCGCGTTGGGGGAAACACTGAAGCTTTCTTT. It encodes CASSRDSRRVGGNTEAFF.

The chain carries TRBV2 and TRBJ2-3, with D perhaps matching TRBD2 (6 bases). V was trimmed by 7 bases and J by 2 bases, leaving 13 bases between them. The CDR3 loop spans 14 amino acids. Per germline, CDR1 SNHLY and CDR2 FYNNEI. The CDR3 here is CASNWRGATDTQYF. The DNA for the CDR3 is TGTGCCAGCAACTGGCGGGGCGCCACAGATACGCAGTATTTT.

V gene TRBV19 combines with J gene TRBJ1-1; 9 nucleotides line up with TRBD1. Germline assignment: CDR1 LNHDA and CDR2 SQIVND (reference sequence). Losses at the gene ends were 10 bases for V and 3 bases for J; bases not matched to a gene: 9. The CDR3 runs to 14 residues. The CDR3 bases are TGTGCCACCGCGTTGGGACAGGGTTACACTGAAGCTTTCTTT. Residues: CATALGQGYTEAFF.

Written as DNA, the CDR3 is TGTGCCAGCAGTTTAGATTCAGGGGATAATAATTCACCCCTCCACTTT. Translating gives CASSLDSGDNNSPLHF. J is TRBJ1-6 and V is TRBV27; TRBD1 might be the D (6 bases). Deletions cut 2 bases from V and 5 bases from J, with 13 bases between. Germline lookup yields CDR1 MNHEY and CDR2 SMNVEV (reference sequence). The CDR3 has 16 residues.

J is TRBJ2-7 and V is TRBV4-1; TRBD2 aligns across 7 bases. The V and J ends lost 0 bases and 5 bases, in that order; junction bases with no gene match: 13. Germline V gene data show CDR1 as MGHRA and CDR2 as YSYEKL. This CDR3 contains 17 residues. The CDR3 nucleotides read TGCGCCAGCAGCCAAGAGTGGGGGGGAGGAGGGGCTGACGAGCAGTACTTC. Amino acids: CASSQEWGGGGADEQYF.

This chain joins TRBV19 and TRBJ1-1; D may be TRBD1 (5 bases). The CDR3 is 14 amino acids. The V gene lost 3 bases and the J gene lost 2 bases, with 10 bases spanning the gap. Per germline, CDR1 LNHDA and CDR2 SQIVND (reference sequence). The CDR3 protein is CASSMTASNTEAFF. The CDR3 DNA is TGTGCCAGTAGTATGACAGCATCTAACACTGAAGCTTTCTTT.

This clone was recorded a few times. Different DNA sequences within this sample yield the same CDR3. The chain uses TRBV5-5 and TRBJ2-2, with D possibly being TRBD1 (6 bases). The CDR3 runs 15 residues. Germline CDR1 SGHKS, CDR2 YYEKEE (reference sequence). Trimming removed 0 bases at V and 4 bases at J, with 10 bases between. CDR3 nucleotide sequence: TGTGCCAGCAGCTTGGGGTCCAGGGGCACCGGGGAGCTGTTTTTT. Amino acids: CASSLGSRGTGELFF.

The chain employs TRBV7-9 and TRBJ2-7; the D is unclear. This CDR3 has 14 amino acids. V was pared by 2 bases and J by 0 bases, with 8 bases between. Per germline, CDR1 SEHNR and CDR2 FQNEAQ (reference sequence). CDR3 coding DNA: TGTGCCAGCAGCTTACATGGAGACTCCTACGAGCAGTACTTC. Its protein is CASSLHGDSYEQYF. The whole variable domain, remainder taken from reference TRBV7-9 and TRBJ2-7, is DTGVSQNPRHKITKRGQNVTFRCDPISEHNRLYWYRQTLGQGPEFLTYFQNEAQLEKSRLLSDRFSAERPKGSFSTLEIQRTEQGDSAMYLCASSLHGDSYEQYFGPGTRLTVT.

The sample holds one count of this clone. This sequence joins TRBV4-2 and TRBJ2-2; 9 bases match TRBD2. This CDR3 region has 17 residues. Germline assignment: CDR1 LGHNA and CDR2 YNFKEQ. V trimming: 0 bases; J trimming: 8 bases; junction bases outside the gene matches: 10. The CDR3 spells CASSQDLAGGPSGELFF. Here the CDR3 DNA reads TGTGCCAGCAGCCAAGATTTGGCGGGAGGGCCATCGGGGGAGCTGTTTTTT.

The chain uses TRBV14 and TRBJ2-5, with 10 nucleotides matching TRBD2. The ends lost 3 bases at V and 7 bases at J; junction bases unmatched: 8. In germline, CDR1 is SGHDN, CDR2 FVKESK. The CDR3 totals 15 residues. CDR3: CASSQVAGGPATQYF. The CDR3 bases are TGTGCCAGCAGCCAGGTAGCGGGAGGACCAGCGACCCAGTACTTC. The entire variable domain, with the rest obtained from reference TRBV14 and TRBJ2-5, is as follows: EAGVTQFPSHSVIEKGQTVTLRCDPISGHDNLYWYRRVMGKEIKFLLHFVKESKQDESGMPNNRFLAERTGGTYSTLKVQPAELEDSGVYFCASSQVAGGPATQYFGPGTRLLVL.

The gene calls are TRBV6-6 and TRBJ2-5, with a weak D call TRBD1 (6 bases). The CDR3 consists of 14 residues. Trimming cost V 4 bases and J 3 bases, with 12 bases left between them. Germline CDR1 MNHNY, CDR2 SVGAGI (reference sequence). The CDR3, as DNA: TGTGCCAGCAGTTTCGGGACAATAGAAGAGACCCAGTACTTC. Its translation is CASSFGTIEETQYF.

The genes are TRBV12-3 or TRBV12-4 and TRBJ2-7; D possibly corresponds to TRBD1 (5 bases). Trimming removed 1 base from V and 7 bases from J, with 11 bases in between. This CDR3 comprises 13 residues. The CDR3 DNA reads TGTGCCAGCAGTTTAGTTCAGGGTACTGAGCAGTACTTC. Protein sequence: CASSLVQGTEQYF.

CDR3 sequence: CAWSSGQGNTIYF. The CDR3 DNA sequence: TGTGCCTGGAGTAGTGGGCAAGGAAACACCATATATTTT. The chain employs TRBV30 and TRBJ1-3; D uncertain. CDR3 length equals 13 residues. V dropped 2 bases and J dropped 4 bases, with 9 bases sitting between them. Per germline, CDR1 GTSNPN and CDR2 SVGIG (reference sequence).

This rearrangement joins TRBV5-1 to TRBJ2-7, with TRBD1 as a possible D gene (6 bases). This CDR3 has 20 residues. Germline lookup yields CDR1 SGHRS and CDR2 YFSETQ. Between the trimmed V and J ends, which lost 6 bases and 3 bases, there was a span of 34 bases. CDR3 sequence reads: CASNPESRGMAKSPIYEQYF. The CDR3 region has the DNA TGCGCCAGCAACCCGGAGTCGAGGGGGATGGCAAAATCCCCCATCTACGAGCAGTACTTC.

The V call is TRBV6-2 or TRBV6-3, the J call TRBJ2-1; weak D call: TRBD2 (5 bases). V shed 6 bases and J shed 0 bases, with 18 bases lying between them. This CDR3 is built from 17 residues. Germline assignment: CDR1 MNHEY and CDR2 SVGEGT. CDR3 nucleotides: TGTGCCAGCAGCCCGGTGGGGAGAGGGCCCTCCTACAATGAGCAGTTCTTC. Its translation is CASSPVGRGPSYNEQFF.

The rearrangement links TRBV2 to TRBJ1-5, with D uncertain. The germline V and J ends were trimmed by 7 bases and 3 bases, with 10 bases remaining between them. The germline V gene has CDR1 SNHLY and CDR2 FYNNEI. The CDR3 length is 13 residues. Here the CDR3 reads CASNLADNQPQHF. In DNA, the CDR3 is TGTGCCAGCAACCTAGCGGACAATCAGCCCCAGCATTTT.

As for this clone: The same CDR3 can be traced to other DNA sequences in this sample. The rearrangement links TRBV6-5 to TRBJ1-1, with 7 bases aligning to TRBD1. This CDR3 region has 13 residues. Germline V gene lookup returns CDR1 MNHEY and CDR2 SVGAGI. V shed 6 bases and J 7 bases; nucleotides not matched to a gene: 8. For the CDR3, the DNA is TGTGCCAGCAGCCGGACAGGACGTGGTGAAGCTTTCTTT. Translating it yields CASSRTGRGEAFF.

The genes are TRBV24-1 and TRBJ2-1; D might be TRBD2 (5 bases). The length of the CDR3 is 14 residues. Trimming pared 9 bases from V and 5 bases from J, leaving 16 bases between. Germline V lookup: CDR1 KGHDR, CDR2 SFDVKD. This CDR3 reads CATENSGNNNEQFF. In DNA form, the CDR3 reads TGTGCCACCGAGAACAGCGGTAACAACAATGAGCAGTTCTTC.

The chain combines TRBV3-1 (or the pseudogene TRBV3-2) with TRBJ2-3; D remains ambiguous. Trimming stripped 7 bases from V and 6 bases from J, with 14 bases between. The CDR3 is 13 amino acids. CDR1 is LGHDT and CDR2 is YNNKEL in the germline V gene (reference sequence). The CDR3 region has the DNA TGTGCCAGCACCCTTCACGGAGAGGATACGCAGTATTTT. Amino acid sequence: CASTLHGEDTQYF.

This chain links TRBV10-3 with TRBJ2-3; 7 bases agree with TRBD2. Trimming at V came to 0 bases and at J to 0 bases, leaving 6 bases not matched to a gene. Germline-derived CDR1 and CDR2 are ENHRY and SYGVKD. The CDR3 sequence is 17 residues long. CDR3 region: CAISESTSTTSTDTQYF. The CDR3 region has the DNA TGTGCCATCAGTGAGTCGACTAGCACCACTAGCACAGATACGCAGTATTTT.

The chain has TRBV27 and TRBJ2-2, with 8 bases that match TRBD2. The CDR3 has 15 amino acids. Germline V gives CDR1 MNHEY, CDR2 SMNVEV (reference sequence). Unmatched junction bases numbered 8, after V lost 6 bases and J lost 5 bases. CDR3 amino acids: CASSPFSGITGELFF. The CDR3 nucleotides are TGTGCCAGCAGCCCCTTTAGCGGGATTACCGGGGAGCTGTTTTTT.

This clone was counted between two and nine times. The chain uses TRBV28 and TRBJ2-1, with 15 bases that match TRBD2. Germline trimming cut 3 bases from V and 7 bases from J; bases unmatched to any gene: 7. The CDR3 extends over 17 amino acids. Germline V gene data show CDR1 as MDHEN and CDR2 as SYDVKM. CDR3 amino acids: CASSFLGLAGGKNEQFF. The CDR3 nucleotides are TGTGCCAGCAGTTTTTTGGGACTAGCGGGAGGCAAGAATGAGCAGTTCTTC.

This clone occurred once. This chain links TRBV5-4 with TRBJ1-2; no reliable D call. CDR3 length: 13 residues. The germline gives CDR1 SGHNT, CDR2 YYREEE (reference sequence). V dropped 5 bases and J dropped 1 base, with 9 bases sitting between them. The CDR3 loop is CASSPSYNYGYTF. CDR3 DNA: TGTGCCAGCAGTCCTTCGTATAACTATGGCTACACCTTC.

This clone was detected a few times. This chain connects TRBV19 to TRBJ1-1, with 8 bases fitting TRBD1. CDR1 LNHDA and CDR2 SQIVND come from the germline V gene (reference sequence). V dropped 7 bases and J dropped 2; count of bases not matched to a gene: 6. The CDR3 covers 14 residues. The CDR3 region is CASNDRGLNTEAFF. In DNA, the CDR3 is TGTGCCAGTAATGACAGGGGCCTTAACACTGAAGCTTTCTTT. The full variable domain, rest sourced from reference TRBV19 and TRBJ1-1, is DGGITQSPKYLFRKEGQNVTLSCEQNLNHDAMYWYRQDPGQGLRLIYYSQIVNDFQKGDIAEGYSVSREKKESFPLTVTSAQKNPTAFYLCASNDRGLNTEAFFGQGTRLTVV.

The V and J genes are TRBV9 and TRBJ1-5, with TRBD1 matching over 8 bases. Germline CDR1 and CDR2: SGDLS and YYNGEE. J gave up 4 bases and V 4 bases, and 4 bases lay outside the gene matches. CDR3 size: 14 residues. Here the CDR3 reads CASSPDRGNQPQHF. The CDR3 bases are TGTGCCAGCAGCCCCGACAGGGGAAATCAGCCCCAGCATTTT.